This T cell receptor (beta chain) originates from a study of cytomegalovirus exposure and HLA in healthy donors. About this clone: Its specificity is unknown.

Vbeta (60) and Jbeta (13) primers were used in the PCR. Using immunoSEQ multiplex PCR, the repertoire was profiled, and TCRdb retains in-frame clones only, with some absent. The profile shows roughly 89,000 clones, 70% to 90% of them singletons. General observations from the study: Immune exposure information available was restricted to CMV serostatus.

The CDR3 consists of 15 residues. The chain links TRBV21-1 to TRBJ2-2; the DNA was not compared with TRBD1, the D call given in the table. TRBV21-1 constitutes a pseudogene. The TCR comes from a man between 18 and 35 years old in good health and CMV-seronegative. Sequencing used PBMCs. CDR3 amino acids: CASSKKGTAYGELFF. DNA of the CDR3: TGTGCCAGCAGCAAAAAAGGGACAGCCTACGGGGAGCTGTTTTTT.